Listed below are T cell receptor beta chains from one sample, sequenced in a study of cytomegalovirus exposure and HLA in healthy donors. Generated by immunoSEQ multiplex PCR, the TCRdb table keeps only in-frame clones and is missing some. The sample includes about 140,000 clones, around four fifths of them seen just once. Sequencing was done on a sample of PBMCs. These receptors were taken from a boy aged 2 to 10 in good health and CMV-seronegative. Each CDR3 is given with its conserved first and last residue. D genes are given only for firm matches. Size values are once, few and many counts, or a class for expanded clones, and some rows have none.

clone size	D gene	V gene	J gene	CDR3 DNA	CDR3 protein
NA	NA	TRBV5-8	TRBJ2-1	TGTGCCAGCAGCTTGCTCGATGAGCAGTTCTTC	CASSLLDEQFF
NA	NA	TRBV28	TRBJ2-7	TGTGCCAGCAGTTTAAGGGACGGGAGCTCCTACGAGCAGTACTTC	CASSLRDGSSYEQYF
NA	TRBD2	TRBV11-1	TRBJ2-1	TGTGCCAGCAGCTCCCTTGGGACTAGCGGGAGTTACAATGAGCAGTTCTTC	CASSSLGTSGSYNEQFF
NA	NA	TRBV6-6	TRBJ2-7	TGTGCCAGCAGTTACTCGCCGACTAGTCGTGAGCAGTACTTC	CASSYSPTSREQYF
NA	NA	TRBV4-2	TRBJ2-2	TGTGCCAGCAGCCGCGAAATGAGGTCCGGGGAGCTGTTTTTT	CASSREMRSGELFF
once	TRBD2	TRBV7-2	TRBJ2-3	TGTGCCAGCAGCTTAGAGGGGACTAGCGGGACCACAGATACGCAGTATTTT	CASSLEGTSGTTDTQYF
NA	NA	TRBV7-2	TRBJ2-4	TGTGCCAGCAGTACTACCGGAGCCAAAAACATTCAGTACTTC	CASSTTGAKNIQYF
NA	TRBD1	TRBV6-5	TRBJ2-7	TGTGCCAGCAGTTACGGACAGGGGGTCTACGAGCAGTACTTC	CASSYGQGVYEQYF
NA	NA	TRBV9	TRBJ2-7	TGTGCCAGCAGCGTAGGGGCCCAGTACGAGCAGTACTTC	CASSVGAQYEQYF
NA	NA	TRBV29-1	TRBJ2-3	TGCAGCGTTGGACACACAGATACGCAGTATTTT	CSVGHTDTQYF
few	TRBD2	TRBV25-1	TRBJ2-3	TGTGCCACCACGCCCCGGGCGGGAGAGGTCACAGATACGCAGTATTTT	CATTPRAGEVTDTQYF
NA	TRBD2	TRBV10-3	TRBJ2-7	TGTGCCATCAGTGGGGGGGGGAGCTCCTACGAGCAGTACTTC	CAISGGGSSYEQYF
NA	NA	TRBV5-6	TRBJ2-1	TGTGCCAGCAGCGTTGGTTTGGGCGACAATGAGCAGTTCTTC	CASSVGLGDNEQFF
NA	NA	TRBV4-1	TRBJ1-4	TGCGCCAGCAGCCAAGGCGGGACCGCGAATGAAAAACTGTTTTTT	CASSQGGTANEKLFF
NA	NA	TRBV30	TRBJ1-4	TGTGCCTGGAGTCTCGGGGGTACTAATGAAAAACTGTTTTTT	CAWSLGGTNEKLFF
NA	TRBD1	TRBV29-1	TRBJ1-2	TGCAGCGCCGAGGCCGGGACAGGGGATCGCAATGGCTACACCTTC	CSAEAGTGDRNGYTF
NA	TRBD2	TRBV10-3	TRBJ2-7	TGTGCCATCTCCGGACTAGCGTACCCCTACGAGCAGTACTTC	CAISGLAYPYEQYF
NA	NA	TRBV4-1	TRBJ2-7	TGCGCCAGCAGCCAAAGACAGGACGAGCAGTACTTC	CASSQRQDEQYF
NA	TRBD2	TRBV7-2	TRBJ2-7	TGTGCCAGCAGCTTAAGTTTAAGCGGGAGCTACGAGCAGTACTTC	CASSLSLSGSYEQYF
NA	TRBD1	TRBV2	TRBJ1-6	TGTGCCGGCAGATCGGGACAGGGAAATTCACCCCTCCACTTT	CAGRSGQGNSPLHF
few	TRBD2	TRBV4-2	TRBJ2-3	TGTGCCAGCGGAGGACTAGCGGTTACAGATACGCAGTATTTT	CASGGLAVTDTQYF
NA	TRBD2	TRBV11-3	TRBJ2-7	TGTGCCAGCAGTCGGACTAGCGGGAGCACCTACGAGCAGTACTTC	CASSRTSGSTYEQYF
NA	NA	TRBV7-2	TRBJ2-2	TGTGCCAGCAGCCGGGGAGCTAGCCAAAACACCGGGGAGCTGTTTTTT	CASSRGASQNTGELFF
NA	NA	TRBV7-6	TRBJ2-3	TGTGCCAGCAGCCCAAGCTCGGACAGCGATTACACAGATACGCAGTATTTT	CASSPSSDSDYTDTQYF
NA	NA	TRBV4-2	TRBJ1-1	TGTGCCAGCAGCCAAGAAGGAAGGGGCGGGGGTGAAGCTTTCTTT	CASSQEGRGGGEAFF
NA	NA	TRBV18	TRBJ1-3	TGTGCCAGCTCACCACCGCCCGGAGGTGGAAACACCATATATTTT	CASSPPPGGGNTIYF
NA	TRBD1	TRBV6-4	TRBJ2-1	TGTGCCAGCAGGACAGGGGTCGGGGGCTCGGATGAGCAGTTCTTC	CASRTGVGGSDEQFF
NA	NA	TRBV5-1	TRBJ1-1	TGCGCCAGCAGCTTATCGGCAGGGTATAACACTGAAGCTTTCTTT	CASSLSAGYNTEAFF
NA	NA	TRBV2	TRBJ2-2	TGTGCCAGCAGTGAGCTCACAGGGAGACCCGGGGAGCTGTTTTTT	CASSELTGRPGELFF
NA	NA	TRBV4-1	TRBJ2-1	TGCGCCAGCAGCCAAGACATAGCGGTCTACAATGAGCAGTTCTTC	CASSQDIAVYNEQFF
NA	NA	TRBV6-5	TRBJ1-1	TGTGCCAGCAGTCGCTCGACAGGTTTGGGCACTGAAGCTTTCTTT	CASSRSTGLGTEAFF
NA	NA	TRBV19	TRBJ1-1	TGTGCCAGTAGTATAGGGATGCAACGGGGGACTGAAGCTTTCTTT	CASSIGMQRGTEAFF
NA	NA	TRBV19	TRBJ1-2	TGTGCCAGTAGTATGAAGCCCCGGGTCGCGGGGGCCCTGGGCTACACCTTC	CASSMKPRVAGALGYTF
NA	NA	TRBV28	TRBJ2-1	TGTGCCAGCAGTTTGCCATCGGACCGGGGAGGGCAGTTCTTC	CASSLPSDRGGQFF
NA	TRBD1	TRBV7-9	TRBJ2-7	TGTGCCAGCAGACAGGGGTCCTCCTACGAGCAGTACTTC	CASRQGSSYEQYF
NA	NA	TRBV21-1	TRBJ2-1	TGTGCCAGCAACCAGTGGGAGACCCATCGGTACTTCTTC	CASNQWETHRYFF
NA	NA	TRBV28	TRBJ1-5	TGTGCCAGCAGTCCCCGAGAGCCCCAGCATTTT	CASSPREPQHF
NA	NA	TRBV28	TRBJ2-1	TGTGCCAGCCGGCCGGGGGACAATGAGCAGTTCTTC	CASRPGDNEQFF
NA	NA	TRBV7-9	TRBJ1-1	TGTGCCAGCAGCTTTTTCGTGGGGCGCCAGAACACTGAAGCTTTCTTT	CASSFFVGRQNTEAFF
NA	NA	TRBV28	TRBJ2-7	TGTGCCAGCAGCGAACCGGACAAATCCTACGAGCAGTACTTC	CASSEPDKSYEQYF
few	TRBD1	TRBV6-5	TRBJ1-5	TGTGCCAGCAGTTCGGGGACAGGAGATAATCAGCCCCAGCATTTT	CASSSGTGDNQPQHF
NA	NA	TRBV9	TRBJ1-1	TGTGCCAGCAGCCCGACAGTGAACACTGAAGCTTTCTTT	CASSPTVNTEAFF
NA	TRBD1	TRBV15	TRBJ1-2	TGTGCCACCAAGGGGATGGTTGGGACAGGATTCTATGGCTACACCTTC	CATKGMVGTGFYGYTF
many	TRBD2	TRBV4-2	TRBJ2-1	TGTGCCAGCAGCCAAGATGCGGCTAGCGGCTACAATGAGCAGTTCTTC	CASSQDAASGYNEQFF
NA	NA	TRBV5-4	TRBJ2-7	TGTGCCAGCAGCTTGGAGGGACACACCTACGAGCAGTACTTC	CASSLEGHTYEQYF